The clone carrying this T cell receptor (beta chain) has at least ten counts. As yet, its antigen is unknown. This sample stems from a study of spatial heterogeneity in lung cancer. Every TCR cDNA molecule bore its own unique molecular identifier. Via MiXCR, TCRdb re-called the 5' RACE reads, giving one row per CDR3 protein. The table includes about 10,000 distinct CDR3 sequences, nearly 6.5% detected once. Notes on the study in general: The number of expanded tumor alpha and beta chains correlated with mutation number.

Trimming removed 6 bases at V and 4 bases at J, with 13 bases between. The CDR3 has 14 amino acids. The time point was: sample taken at primary tumor resection. Sequencing was performed on whole RNA extracted from tumor and nontumor lung tissue, or from frozen PBMC, and the material was left unsorted. The clonotype was recovered from a male donor with early-stage non-small cell lung cancer. This rearrangement joins TRBV12-3 or TRBV12-4 to TRBJ1-3; TRBD1 is a possible D gene (6 bases). Source: lung tumor tissue, taken at surgery. This chain's CDR3 is CASRVQGYGNTIYF. The CDR3 DNA reads as TGTGCCAGCAGGGTACAGGGATACGGAAACACCATATATTTT.